These T cell receptor beta chains were read from a single sample in a study of T-cell memory formation after mild COVID-19. One entry per CDR3 protein, called by TCRdb with MiXCR from the 5' RACE reads. This sample yields 300,000 to 350,000 distinct CDR3 sequences, of which approximately 13% are seen a single time; approximately 22% belongs to the top ten. Sequencing was done on a sample of PBMCs or a T cell subset sorted from them (not recorded which). The receptors here all came from a man aged 18 to 30 who had mild COVID-19 (a few samples of this study predate the infection). Cell type and time point are not known. CDR3s include the opening cysteine and the closing phenylalanine or tryptophan. D genes are given only for firm matches. Part of the rows lack a size; the others show once, few, many or a class for expanded clones.

D gene	V gene	J gene	clone size	CDR3 protein	CDR3 DNA
.	TRBV25-1	TRBJ2-7	few	CASSGFIDEQYF	TGTGCCAGCAGTGGCTTCATAGACGAGCAGTACTTC
.	TRBV5-5	TRBJ2-5	many	CASSFEDQETQYF	TGTGCCAGCAGCTTCGAAGACCAAGAGACCCAGTACTTC
.	TRBV7-9	TRBJ1-1	.	CASSLTYTEAFF	TGTGCCAGCAGCCTCACATACACTGAAGCTTTCTTT
.	TRBV9	TRBJ1-4	.	CASSPRGDLPGKLFF	TGTGCCAGCAGCCCCCGCGGGGATCTCCCGGGAAAACTGTTTTTT
.	TRBV10-3	TRBJ2-7	few	CAISESGRAGNEQYF	TGTGCCATCAGTGAGTCGGGCAGGGCGGGGAACGAGCAGTACTTC
.	TRBV9	TRBJ2-3	.	CASSDLGDTQYF	TGTGCCAGCAGCGACTTGGGAGATACGCAGTATTTT
.	TRBV6-5	TRBJ1-2	few	CASSPLSEDYYGYTF	TGTGCCAGCAGCCCCCTATCGGAAGACTACTATGGCTACACCTTC
.	TRBV7-9	TRBJ1-4	few	CASSLGSTTNEKLFF	TGTGCCAGCAGCTTGGGATCCACAACTAATGAAAAACTGTTTTTT
.	TRBV7-9	TRBJ2-3	many	CASSSGGLGTDTQYF	TGTGCCAGCAGCTCTGGAGGTTTGGGCACAGATACGCAGTATTTT
.	TRBV4-3	TRBJ1-6	.	CASSQEVRSPLHF	TGCGCCAGCAGCCAAGAGGTCCGCTCACCCCTCCACTTT
.	TRBV3-1	TRBJ2-5	.	CASNLGTEQETQYF	TGTGCCAGCAACCTCGGGACTGAACAAGAGACCCAGTACTTC
.	TRBV4-2	TRBJ2-1	many	CASSQDPASHLNEQFF	TGTGCCAGCAGCCAAGATCCGGCTAGCCACCTAAATGAGCAGTTCTTC
TRBD2	TRBV5-1	TRBJ2-1	.	CASRTSGGGLNEQFF	TGCGCCAGCAGGACTAGCGGGGGAGGCCTAAATGAGCAGTTCTTC
.	TRBV6-5	TRBJ1-4	many	CASSYRQGGEKLFF	TGTGCCAGCAGTTACCGGCAGGGAGGGGAAAAACTGTTTTTT
.	TRBV3-1	TRBJ1-6	many	CASSQRDNNSPLHF	TGTGCCAGCAGCCAACGAGACAATAATTCACCCCTCCACTTT
.	TRBV19	TRBJ1-4	.	CATNEKLFF	TGTGCCACGAATGAAAAACTGTTTTTT
.	TRBV6-5	TRBJ1-4	many	CASSYRTTIEKLFF	TGTGCCAGCAGTTACCGGACAACCATTGAAAAACTGTTTTTT
.	TRBV15	TRBJ1-6	.	CATSRRTDNSPLHF	TGTGCCACCAGCAGGCGGACAGATAATTCACCCCTCCACTTT